A single sample gave rise to the 28 T cell receptor beta chains below, sequenced in a study of blood T cell repertoires in COVID-19. Using immunoSEQ multiplex PCR, the repertoire was profiled, and TCRdb retains in-frame clones only, with some absent. This table has under 35,000 clones, 91% appearing once. Material: peripheral blood. The receptors were gathered from a human donor in a cohort sampled during active COVID-19.

This chain links TRBV5-4 with TRBJ2-6; D is unclear. Per the germline V gene, CDR1 is SGHNT and CDR2 is YYREEE (reference sequence). CDR3 length: 14 amino acids. V gave up 4 bases and J gave up 0 bases, with 5 bases separating them. CDR3 protein: CASSPSSGANVLTF. The CDR3 DNA follows: TGTGCCAGCAGCCCTAGCTCTGGGGCCAACGTCCTGACTTTC.

The chain couples TRBV6-2 or TRBV6-3 to TRBJ2-5; TRBD2 aligns across 9 bases. Trimming at V came to 2 bases and at J to 5 bases, leaving 6 bases not matched to a gene. This CDR3 has 15 amino acids. CDR1 and CDR2 from the germline V gene are MNHEY and SVGEGT. The CDR3 nucleotides read TGTGCCAGCAGTTACGGGACTAGCAGTGGGGAGACCCAGTACTTC. It yields the protein CASSYGTSSGETQYF.

This clone was detected once. The J gene is TRBJ1-2, the V gene TRBV11-3, with 10 bases matching TRBD1. CDR1 SGHNT and CDR2 YENEEA come from the germline V gene. J lost 8 bases, V lost 10 bases, and 7 bases had no gene match. This CDR3 contains 12 residues. The CDR3 DNA reads as TGTGCCACCCGACAGGGGGCTGAGGGCTACACCTTC. Encoded protein: CATRQGAEGYTF. Full variable domain (missing parts from reference TRBV11-3 and TRBJ1-2): EAGVVQSPRYKIIEKKQPVAFWCNPISGHNTLYWYLQNLGQGPELLIRYENEEAVDDSQLPKDRFSAERLKGVDSTLKIQPAELGDSAVYLCATRQGAEGYTFGSGTRLTVV.

This sequence joins TRBV28 and TRBJ1-1; unclear D gene. The CDR3 consists of 15 residues. The V gene lost 6 bases and the J gene lost 1 base, with 15 bases spanning the gap. Germline V CDR1 and CDR2: MDHEN, SYDVKM. CDR3 loop: CASRDWQAGNTEAFF. CDR3 DNA sequence: TGTGCCAGCAGAGATTGGCAGGCTGGGAACACTGAAGCTTTCTTT.

The chain recombines TRBV5-1 with TRBJ2-3; TRBD2 aligns across 7 bases. The J segment lost 2 bases and the V segment lost 4 bases, leaving 10 bases of the junction unmatched. There are 16 residues in the CDR3. Germline CDR1 reads SGHRS; CDR2 reads YFSETQ. The DNA for the CDR3 is TGCGCCAGCAGCCTGCAAGCGGGGCGCTTCACAGATACGCAGTATTTT. It encodes CASSLQAGRFTDTQYF.

CDR3 nucleotides: TGTGCCAGCAGTCCTACGGAGGGTGGGTGGGAGCAGTACGTC. It codes for CASSPTEGGWEQYV. The chain recombines TRBV6-5 with TRBJ2-7; D is perhaps TRBD2 (6 bases). The germline CDR1 and CDR2 sequences are MNHEY and SVGAGI. V shed 5 bases and J shed 7 bases, with 18 bases lying between them. The CDR3 contains 14 residues.

The CDR3 loop is CASSTGQGNIYGYTF. Written as DNA, the CDR3 is TGTGCCAGCAGTACCGGACAGGGCAATATCTATGGCTACACCTTC. V usage is TRBV28 and J usage is TRBJ1-2; 8 bases are a match to TRBD1. With 5 bases clipped from V and 4 bases from J, the junction kept 9 bases outside the gene matches. CDR3 size: 15 residues. The germline V gene has CDR1 MDHEN and CDR2 SYDVKM.

The gene calls are TRBV12-3 or TRBV12-4 and TRBJ1-1, with no clear D. Trimming left V 6 bases short and J 5 bases short, with 10 bases between. This CDR3 comprises 12 residues. The CDR3 protein is CASSPLFTEAFF. CDR3 nucleotides: TGTGCCAGCAGCCCCCTCTTTACTGAAGCTTTCTTT.

J is TRBJ2-7 and V is TRBV28; TRBD2 might be the D (6 bases). Germline loops: CDR1 MDHEN, CDR2 SYDVKM. V was cut by 7 bases and J by 1 base, with 14 bases left in between. The CDR3 totals 14 residues. CDR3 DNA: TGTGCCAGCACCTCAACCGGAGGGTCCTACGAGCAGTACGTC. Amino acids: CASTSTGGSYEQYV.

The genes are TRBV11-1 and TRBJ1-1, with D unresolved. V was trimmed by 1 base and J by 0 bases, leaving 9 bases between them. CDR3 length equals 15 residues. Germline V lookup: CDR1 SGHAT, CDR2 FQDESV (reference sequence). The chain's CDR3 is CASSLESGVNTEAFF. The DNA for the CDR3 is TGTGCCAGCAGCTTAGAGAGCGGGGTGAACACTGAAGCTTTCTTT.

V usage is TRBV19 and J usage is TRBJ1-2, with D possibly matching TRBD1 (6 bases). The CDR3 loop spans 14 amino acids. Trimming stripped 7 bases from V and 1 base from J, with 13 bases between. From germline, CDR1 is LNHDA and CDR2 SQIVND (reference sequence). The CDR3 loop is CASTNQGINYGYTF. The CDR3 DNA sequence: TGTGCCAGTACTAACCAGGGGATTAACTATGGCTACACCTTC.

V usage is TRBV19 and J usage is TRBJ2-4, with 9 bases identical to TRBD1. V trimming: 6 bases; J trimming: 8 bases; junction bases outside the gene matches: 11. Per the germline V gene, CDR1 is LNHDA and CDR2 is SQIVND (reference sequence). The CDR3 covers 15 residues. In nucleotides, the CDR3 is TGTGCCAGTAGAGCCGGGACAGGGAATTTGGACATTCAGTACTTC. This sequence encodes CASRAGTGNLDIQYF.

The V gene is TRBV6-4, the J gene TRBJ1-2; TRBD1 might be the D (6 bases). Trimming cost V 3 bases and J 2 bases, with 13 bases left between them. The CDR3 has 15 residues. Germline assignment: CDR1 MRHNA and CDR2 SNTAGT. The CDR3 protein is CASSEEQGGNYGYTF. CDR3 DNA: TGTGCCAGCAGTGAAGAACAGGGAGGGAACTATGGCTACACCTTC.

The chain carries TRBV5-1 and TRBJ2-5; 10 bases map to TRBD1. The V gene end was trimmed by 6 bases and the J gene end by 5 bases; junction bases not matched to a gene: 7. Germline V CDR1 and CDR2: SGHRS, YFSETQ. The CDR3 spans 14 residues. The CDR3 nucleotides are TGCGCCAGCACGCGACAGGGGGCAGGGGAGACCCAGTACTTC. It specifies CASTRQGAGETQYF.

The chain has TRBV19 and TRBJ1-2; D not certain. This CDR3 region has 17 residues. V gave up 10 bases and J gave up 3 bases, with 27 bases separating them. In germline, CDR1 is LNHDA, CDR2 SQIVND (reference sequence). The CDR3 reads CAIKERESVGSYYGYTF. The CDR3 nucleotides read TGTGCCATTAAAGAAAGGGAGTCAGTCGGATCTTACTATGGCTACACCTTC.

This clone has a handful of counts. The V and J genes are TRBV5-6 and TRBJ1-2, with D perhaps TRBD1 (6 bases). This CDR3 contains 13 residues. Trimming removed 1 base from V and 3 bases from J, with 7 bases in between. The germline V gene encodes CDR1 SGHDT and CDR2 YYEEEE. The CDR3 reads CASSLPGDYGYTF. CDR3 in DNA: TGTGCCAGCAGCTTGCCAGGGGACTATGGCTACACCTTC.

The chain has TRBV6-5 and TRBJ1-5, with D possibly TRBD1 on 6 matching bases. The V and J ends lost 6 bases and 0 bases respectively, with 12 bases between them. Germline V gives CDR1 MNHEY, CDR2 SVGAGI. CDR3 size: 15 residues. The CDR3, as DNA: TGTGCCAGCAGCTCGACAGGCCATAGCAATCAGCCCCAGCATTTT. Translating it yields CASSSTGHSNQPQHF.

The gene calls are TRBV10-3 and TRBJ2-5; 10 bases fit TRBD1. In germline, CDR1 is ENHRY, CDR2 SYGVKD. CDR3 size: 13 residues. V was clipped by 9 bases and J by 5 bases; unmatched bases: 6. CDR3: CAIRQGADETQYF. The DNA for the CDR3 is TGTGCCATTCGACAGGGGGCGGATGAGACCCAGTACTTC.

V usage is TRBV10-3 and J usage is TRBJ2-3; 8 bases fit TRBD2. V shed 8 bases, J shed 6 bases, and the junction held 1 base outside the gene matches. Germline V lookup: CDR1 ENHRY, CDR2 SYGVKD. This CDR3 region has 11 residues. The CDR3, as DNA: TGTGCCATCTCGGGAGGGGATACGCAGTATTTT. Its translation: CAISGGDTQYF.

The gene calls are TRBV12-3 or TRBV12-4 and TRBJ2-7; D ambiguous. The CDR3 covers 13 residues. Trimming shortened V by 1 base and J by 0 bases, and 4 bases separated the two germline ends. The CDR3 is CASSLGSSYEQYV. The CDR3 DNA is TGTGCCAGCAGTTTAGGCAGCTCCTACGAGCAGTACGTC.

The chain is built from TRBV4-1 and TRBJ1-1; maybe TRBD1 (5 bases). Germline loops: CDR1 MGHRA, CDR2 YSYEKL. The CDR3 is made up of 15 amino acids. V was shortened by 0 bases and J by 9 bases, with 17 bases between the two germline ends. In DNA form, the CDR3 reads TGCGCCAGCAGCCAAGATCTTGGGGGAGGGTCAAAAGCTTTCTTT. Its protein is CASSQDLGGGSKAFF.

The rearrangement uses TRBV5-4 and TRBJ2-6, with TRBD1 matching over 10 bases. The length of the CDR3 is 19 residues. The V segment lost 3 bases and the J segment 1 base; nucleotides outside the gene matches: 10. Germline CDR1 and CDR2: SGHNT and YYREEE (reference sequence). The DNA of the CDR3 is TGTGCCAGCAGCTCACCCGGACAGGGGGAAGTATCTGGGGCCAACGTCCTGACTTTC. Amino acids: CASSSPGQGEVSGANVLTF.

CDR3 sequence (DNA): TGTGCCAGCAGCGCGTCTAGCGGGAGGATACAGTTCTTC. It is translated as CASSASSGRIQFF. The chain recombines TRBV7-2 with TRBJ2-1; 11 bases map to TRBD2. Germline CDR1 SGHTA, CDR2 FQGNSA. V was clipped by 5 bases and J by 13 bases; unmatched bases: 7. This CDR3 is built from 13 residues.

The chain has TRBV10-3 and TRBJ2-3, with 15 bases that match TRBD2. The ends lost 1 base at V and 0 bases at J; junction bases unmatched: 8. The CDR3 loop spans 20 amino acids. Germline V CDR1 and CDR2: ENHRY, SYGVKD. The CDR3 spells CAISELWTSGGAESTDTQYF. The CDR3 DNA is TGTGCCATCAGTGAGTTATGGACTAGCGGGGGGGCCGAGAGCACAGATACGCAGTATTTT.

This chain links TRBV6-5 with TRBJ1-5, with D possibly being TRBD1 (6 bases). Trimming stripped 8 bases from V and 9 bases from J, with 20 bases between. Germline assignment: CDR1 MNHEY and CDR2 SVGAGI. The CDR3 has 14 residues. DNA of the CDR3: TGTGCCAGCGAGGAACAGGGTACGGGGAGGCCCCAGCATTTT. It is translated as CASEEQGTGRPQHF.

This chain links TRBV2 with TRBJ1-4, with no clear D. With 4 bases removed from V and 7 bases from J, the gap between germline ends came to 10 bases. The germline gives CDR1 SNHLY, CDR2 FYNNEI. This CDR3 region has 13 residues. The CDR3 region is CASSVLASEKLFF. The CDR3 nucleotides read TGTGCCAGCAGTGTGTTGGCCTCTGAAAAACTGTTTTTT.

The V call is TRBV6-5, the J call TRBJ1-1; D is possibly TRBD1 (5 bases). CDR1 is MNHEY, CDR2 SVGAGI, per germline. The CDR3 totals 13 residues. Trimming cost V 5 bases and J 4 bases, with 11 bases left between them. CDR3 nucleotide sequence: TGTGCCAGCAGTCGACGACAGTCCACTGAAGCTTTCTTT. Translation gives CASSRRQSTEAFF.

The gene calls are TRBV9 and TRBJ1-2; D not resolved. The CDR3 totals 14 residues. The V gene lost 3 bases and the J gene lost 4 bases, with 13 bases spanning the gap. Looked up from germline, CDR1 is SGDLS and CDR2 is YYNGEE. CDR3: CASSGPPLGYGYTF. In nucleotides, the CDR3 is TGTGCCAGCAGCGGCCCCCCTCTAGGCTATGGCTACACCTTC.